This T cell receptor beta chain was identified in a study of PD-1 blockade in classical Hodgkin lymphoma. Study-level results: By C4D1 there was a significant rise in CD4+ TCR diversity but not in CD8+ TCR diversity. The authors excluded patients who started nivolumab under 1 year after ASCT. It was among complete responders that baseline diversity resembled that of newly diagnosed patients.

Assay used: immunoSEQ multiplex PCR; TCRdb lists only in-frame clones, some missing. The data hold about 110,000 clones, with approximately 89% observed a single time. A word on this clone: As yet, its antigen is unknown.

Specified time point: cycle 4 day 1 (C4D1), after five to seven weeks of nivolumab. Patients all relapsed after autologous stem cell transplantation, and there was variation in brentuximab vedotin exposure. Complete response, partial response or progressive disease constituted the best response categories observed. Germline values: CDR1 LGHNA, CDR2 YSLEER. Trimming shortened V by 3 bases and J by 7 bases, and 9 bases separated the two germline ends. This CDR3 region has 12 residues. The receptor was isolated from a human donor with classical Hodgkin lymphoma. The sample here was peripheral blood mononuclear cells (PBMCs), taken before the fourth cycle of nivolumab. This chain links TRBV4-3 with TRBJ1-1, with D possibly TRBD1 on 5 matching bases. CDR3 DNA: TGCGCCAGCAGCCACCGGGGGGGTGAAGCTTTCTTT. It translates to CASSHRGGEAFF.